This T cell receptor beta chain was captured in a study of PD-1 blockade in classical Hodgkin lymphoma. Study results and limitations: It was among complete responders that baseline diversity resembled that of newly diagnosed patients.

In regard to this clone: Its antigen remains unidentified.

This table comes from immunoSEQ multiplex PCR, and its TCRdb copy is limited to in-frame clones, with some not included. The repertoire holds 25,000 to 35,000 clones, with about 70% as singletons. Brentuximab vedotin exposure varied among the patients, all of whom had relapsed after autologous stem cell transplantation. The TCR was taken from a human donor with classical Hodgkin lymphoma. Specimen: peripheral blood mononuclear cells (PBMCs), collected before the second cycle of nivolumab.

The DNA of the CDR3 is TGTGCCAGCTGGCCAGGGAACACTGAAGCTTTCTTT. Residues: CASWPGNTEAFF. The chain combines TRBV6-1 with TRBJ1-1; D is ambiguous. Trimming removed 8 bases from V and 1 base from J, with 8 bases in between. The CDR3 is 12 residues long. CDR1 MNHNS and CDR2 SASEGT come from the germline V gene.